This record covers a single T cell receptor beta chain. This CDR3 region has 15 residues. Germline CDR1 and CDR2: SEHNR and FQNEAQ (reference sequence). V shed 1 base and J shed 9 bases, with 13 bases lying between them. Original handling: Amplified reference gene primers provided the basis for estimating nucleated cell counts. The protocol was immunoSEQ multiplex PCR, while the TCRdb copy is restricted to in-frame clones and leaves out a portion. Clonal size and the V and J genes are those of that table, whereas D and trimming came from the DNA. Of about 140,000 clones in the sample, approximately 86% were seen once. The record originates from a study of blood T cell repertoires in COVID-19. Whole-study context: Both acute and convalescent COVID-19 samples were obtained from the United States, Italy and Spain. PBMCs, B-cell-depleted T cells, or T cells were the source of the cDNA or gDNA that made up the material.

The V and J genes are TRBV7-9 and TRBJ1-6, with D possibly matching TRBD1 (6 bases). The TCR sequence derives from a woman aged 55-70 years with acute or convalescent COVID-19. The source material was peripheral blood. In nucleotides, the CDR3 is TGTGCCAGCAGCTTAGTTGGGGGCACGGTTTCACCCCTCCACTTT. It encodes CASSLVGGTVSPLHF. The complete variable domain, with remaining parts taken from reference TRBV7-9 and TRBJ1-6, reads DTGVSQNPRHKITKRGQNVTFRCDPISEHNRLYWYRQTLGQGPEFLTYFQNEAQLEKSRLLSDRFSAERPKGSFSTLEIQRTEQGDSAMYLCASSLVGGTVSPLHFGNGTRLTVT.